The clone carrying this TCR beta chain was counted only a few times. The data were obtained in a study of blood T cell repertoires in COVID-19. The CDR3 has 15 residues. Trimming took 0 bases from V and 3 from J, leaving 12 bases between them. The germline gives CDR1 SGHAT, CDR2 FQDESV (reference sequence). Measured with immunoSEQ multiplex PCR; TCRdb has only the in-frame clones, and not every one. In the table there are roughly 14,000 clones, about 86% of which are singletons. The chain links TRBV11-1 to TRBJ2-7; weak D call: TRBD1 (5 bases). Sample: peripheral blood. The source of this sequence is a man aged 60 to 75 with acute or convalescent COVID-19. The CDR3 loop is CASSLAQGLIYEQYF. The CDR3 DNA sequence: TGTGCCAGCAGCTTAGCCCAGGGCCTCATCTACGAGCAGTACTTC.